This TCR beta chain was sequenced during a study of cytomegalovirus exposure and HLA in healthy donors. Note on this clone: Its specificity is unknown.

Findings of the study overall: When a later analysis compared HLA-associated TCR beta chains with equally common others, the HLA-associated chains turned out to be more clonally expanded and to have lower generation probabilities.

60 Vbeta and 13 Jbeta primers were used in PCR. The assay was immunoSEQ multiplex PCR, and TCRdb's table has in-frame clones only and misses some. The table has some 110,000 clones, about 80% seen once; the top ten hold approximately 3%. The sequencing sample was made of PBMCs. This TCR derives from a woman between 18 and 29 years old in good health and CMV-seropositive.

CDR3: CASSDRGGEKLFF. The CDR3 DNA follows: TGTGCCAGCAGTGACAGGGGTGGTGAAAAACTGTTTTTT. The genes are TRBV27 and TRBJ1-4; 8 bases map to TRBD1. CDR1 is MNHEY, CDR2 SMNVEV, per germline (reference sequence). The CDR3 contains 13 residues. V gave up 5 bases and J gave up 7 bases; unmatched junction bases: 3.